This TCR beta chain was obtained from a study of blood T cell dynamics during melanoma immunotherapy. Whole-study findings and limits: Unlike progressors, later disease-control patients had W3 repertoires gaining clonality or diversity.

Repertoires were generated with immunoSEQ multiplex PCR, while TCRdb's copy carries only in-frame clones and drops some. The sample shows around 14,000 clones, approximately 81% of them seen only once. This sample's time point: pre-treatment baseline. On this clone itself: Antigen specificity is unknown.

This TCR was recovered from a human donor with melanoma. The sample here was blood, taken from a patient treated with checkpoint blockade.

This CDR3 is CASSPDLRGTNEKLFF. Written as DNA, the CDR3 is TGTGCCAGCAGCCCCGACCTACGCGGAACTAATGAAAAACTGTTTTTT. The chain recombines TRBV7-9 with TRBJ1-4; D ambiguous. Germline CDR1 and CDR2: SEHNR and FQNEAQ (reference sequence). Trimming stripped 5 bases from V and 1 base from J, with 14 bases between. The CDR3 runs 16 residues.